This T cell receptor (beta chain) was identified during a study of shared clonotypes between healthy human individuals. This table comes from immunoSEQ multiplex PCR, and its TCRdb copy is limited to in-frame clones, with some not included. In the table there are more than 2 million clones, almost 96% of which are singletons. The V gene's germline CDR1 is MNHNY and CDR2 SVGAGI (reference sequence). Losses at the gene ends were 5 bases for V and 5 bases for J; bases not matched to a gene: 10. The CDR3 contains 16 residues. V is TRBV6-6 and J is TRBJ2-5; 11 bases line up with TRBD2. Sequencing was done on a sample of naive CD4+ T cells sorted from blood. The subset: CD45RA+ positively selected. The TCR originated in a man aged 18 to 35 in good health. The CDR3 here is CASSPRTSGSWETQYF. The CDR3 nucleotides are TGTGCCAGCAGTCCACGAACTAGCGGGAGTTGGGAGACCCAGTACTTC.